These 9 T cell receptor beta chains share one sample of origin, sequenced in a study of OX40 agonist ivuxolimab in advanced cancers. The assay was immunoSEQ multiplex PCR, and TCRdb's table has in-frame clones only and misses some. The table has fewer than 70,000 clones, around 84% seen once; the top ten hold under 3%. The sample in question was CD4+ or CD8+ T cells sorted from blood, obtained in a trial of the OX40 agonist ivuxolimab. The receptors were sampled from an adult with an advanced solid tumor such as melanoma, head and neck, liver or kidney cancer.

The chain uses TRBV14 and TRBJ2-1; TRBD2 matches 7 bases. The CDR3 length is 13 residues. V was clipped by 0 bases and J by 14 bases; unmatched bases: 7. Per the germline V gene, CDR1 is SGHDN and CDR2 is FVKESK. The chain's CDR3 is CASSQDRGLKKFF. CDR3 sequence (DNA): TGTGCCAGCAGCCAAGATAGGGGACTAAAGAAGTTCTTC. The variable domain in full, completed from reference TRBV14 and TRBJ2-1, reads EAGVTQFPSHSVIEKGQTVTLRCDPISGHDNLYWYRRVMGKEIKFLLHFVKESKQDESGMPNNRFLAERTGGTYSTLKVQPAELEDSGVYFCASSQDRGLKKFFGPGTRLTVL.

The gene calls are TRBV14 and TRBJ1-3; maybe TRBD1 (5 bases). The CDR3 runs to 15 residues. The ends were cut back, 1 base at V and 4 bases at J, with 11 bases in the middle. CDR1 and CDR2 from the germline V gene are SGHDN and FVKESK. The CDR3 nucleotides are TGTGCCAGCAGCCAAGGTCGGGGGTTCGGAAACACCATATATTTT. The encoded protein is CASSQGRGFGNTIYF.

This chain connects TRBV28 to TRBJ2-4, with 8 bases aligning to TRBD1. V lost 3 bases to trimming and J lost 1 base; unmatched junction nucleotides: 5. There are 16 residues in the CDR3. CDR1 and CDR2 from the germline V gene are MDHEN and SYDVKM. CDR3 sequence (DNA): TGTGCCAGCAGTTTCACCCAGGGGGCGGCCAAAAACATTCAGTACTTC. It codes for CASSFTQGAAKNIQYF.

The CDR3 sequence is CASIQYPPGYGYTF. For the CDR3, the DNA is TGTGCCAGCATCCAATATCCCCCGGGCTATGGCTACACCTTC. The chain carries TRBV28 and TRBJ1-2; D not certain. CDR1 is MDHEN and CDR2 is SYDVKM in the germline V gene. The CDR3 loop spans 14 amino acids. V lost 7 bases and J lost 4, with 16 bases in between.

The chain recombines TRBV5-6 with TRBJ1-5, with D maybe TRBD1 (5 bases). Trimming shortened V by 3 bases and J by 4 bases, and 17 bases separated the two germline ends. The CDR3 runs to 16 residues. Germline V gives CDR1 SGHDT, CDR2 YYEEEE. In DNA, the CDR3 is TGTGCCAGCAGCTCGTCCGGGACGAGTAGGAATCAGCCCCAGCATTTT. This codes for CASSSSGTSRNQPQHF.

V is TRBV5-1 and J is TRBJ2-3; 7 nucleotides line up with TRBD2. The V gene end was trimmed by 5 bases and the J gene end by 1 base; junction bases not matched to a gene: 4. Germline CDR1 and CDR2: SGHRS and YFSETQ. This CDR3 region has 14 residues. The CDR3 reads CASRDTSGTDTQYF. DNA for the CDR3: TGCGCCAGCAGAGATACTAGCGGCACAGATACGCAGTATTTT.

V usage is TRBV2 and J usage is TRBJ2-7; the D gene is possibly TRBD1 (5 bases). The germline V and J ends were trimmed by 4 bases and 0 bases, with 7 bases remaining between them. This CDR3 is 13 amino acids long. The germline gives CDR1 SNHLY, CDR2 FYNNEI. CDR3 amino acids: CASSARVSYEQYF. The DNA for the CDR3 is TGTGCCAGCAGTGCCAGGGTCTCCTACGAGCAGTACTTC.

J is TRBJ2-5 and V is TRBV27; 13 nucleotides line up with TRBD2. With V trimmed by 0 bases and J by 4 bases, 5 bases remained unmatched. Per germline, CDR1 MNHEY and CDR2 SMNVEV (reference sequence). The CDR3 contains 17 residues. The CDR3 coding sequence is TGTGCCAGCAGTTTATCTACTAGCGGGAGGGCCCGAGAGACCCAGTACTTC. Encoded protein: CASSLSTSGRARETQYF.

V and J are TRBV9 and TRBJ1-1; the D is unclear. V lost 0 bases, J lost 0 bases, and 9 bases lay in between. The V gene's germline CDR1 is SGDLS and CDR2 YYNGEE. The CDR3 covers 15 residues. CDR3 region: CASSVDLLMNTEAFF. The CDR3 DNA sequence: TGTGCCAGCAGCGTAGACCTTCTAATGAACACTGAAGCTTTCTTT.